These 21 T cell receptor beta chains share one sample of origin, sequenced in a study of blood T cell repertoires in COVID-19. Generated by immunoSEQ multiplex PCR, the TCRdb table keeps only in-frame clones and is missing some. The sample shows about 160,000 clones, approximately 87% of them seen only once. The specimen sequenced was peripheral blood. All receptors derive from a woman aged 70-85 years with COVID-19, enrolled during active disease.

There are a few counts of this clone. This chain connects TRBV15 to TRBJ1-2; D remains ambiguous. V was trimmed by 0 bases and J by 8 bases, leaving 10 bases between them. The length of the CDR3 is 13 residues. The germline V gene encodes CDR1 LNHNV and CDR2 YYDKDF (reference sequence). In DNA, the CDR3 is TGTGCCACCAGCAGAGATTTGAGTCTGGGCTACACCTTC. Protein: CATSRDLSLGYTF. Drawing the rest from reference TRBV15 and TRBJ1-2, the complete variable domain is DAMVIQNPRYQVTQFGKPVTLSCSQTLNHNVMYWYQQKSSQAPKLLFHYYDKDFNNEADTPDNFQSRRPNTSFCFLDIRSPGLGDTAMYLCATSRDLSLGYTFGSGTRLTVV.

This clone has a handful of counts. The genes are TRBV27 and TRBJ1-5; TRBD1 matches at 9 bases. The J segment lost 7 bases and the V segment lost 5 bases, leaving 6 bases of the junction unmatched. This CDR3 contains 14 residues. From germline, CDR1 is MNHEY and CDR2 SMNVEV (reference sequence). CDR3 protein: CASSQTGGLQPQHF. The CDR3 DNA follows: TGTGCCAGCAGTCAAACAGGGGGCCTGCAGCCCCAGCATTTT.

The chain recombines TRBV21-1 with TRBJ1-2; the D call TRBD1 from the table was never checked on the DNA. TRBV21-1 is shown as a pseudogene. CDR3 size: 15 residues. The CDR3 reads CASSKATGGTYGYTF. In DNA, the CDR3 is TGTGCCAGCAGCAAAGCTACAGGGGGTACCTATGGCTACACCTTC.

This clone occurred a few times. The chain combines TRBV5-3 with TRBJ2-2, with D unclear. TRBV5-3 is reported as an ORF; its role is uncertain. The V end was cut by 2 bases, the J end by 0 bases, with 11 bases between. CDR3 length: 16 amino acids. The CDR3 here is CARSFGAIANTGELFF. The CDR3 bases are TGTGCCAGAAGCTTCGGAGCGATCGCGAACACCGGGGAGCTGTTTTTT.

The V gene is TRBV28, the J gene TRBJ2-1; 10 nucleotides line up with TRBD1. V was pared by 5 bases and J by 3 bases, with 7 bases of the junction left unmatched. CDR3 size: 16 residues. CDR1 is MDHEN, CDR2 SYDVKM, per germline. The CDR3 nucleotides read TGTGCCAGCAGTCCTACAGGGACAGGGGTCTACAATGAGCAGTTCTTC. It is translated as CASSPTGTGVYNEQFF. Looking up the rest from reference TRBV28 and TRBJ2-1 gives the full variable domain: DVKVTQSSRYLVKRTGEKVFLECVQDMDHENMFWYRQDPGLGLRLIYFSYDVKMKEKGDIPEGYSVSREKKERFSLILESASTNQTSMYLCASSPTGTGVYNEQFFGPGTRLTVL.

This clone was seen just once. J is TRBJ2-5 and V is TRBV10-3; D is perhaps TRBD2 (5 bases). Between the trimmed V and J ends, which lost 4 bases and 3 bases, there was a span of 9 bases. Per germline, CDR1 ENHRY and CDR2 SYGVKD. The CDR3 has 13 residues. The CDR3 reads CAISGAREETQYF. The CDR3 coding sequence is TGTGCCATCAGTGGGGCGCGGGAAGAGACCCAGTACTTC.

This chain links TRBV6-2 or TRBV6-3 with TRBJ1-6; D is unresolved. This CDR3 contains 17 residues. The germline V gene encodes CDR1 MNHEY and CDR2 SVGEGT. Between the trimmed V and J ends, which lost 0 bases and 2 bases, there was a span of 11 bases. CDR3 protein: CASSYSRGRAYNSPLHF. CDR3 sequence (DNA): TGTGCCAGCAGTTACTCACGGGGAAGGGCCTATAATTCACCCCTCCACTTT.

This clone was detected once. This chain joins TRBV3-1 (or the pseudogene TRBV3-2) and TRBJ1-2, with unresolved D. The germline V gene encodes CDR1 LGHDT and CDR2 YNNKEL (reference sequence). This CDR3 is built from 15 residues. The ends were cut back, 1 base at V and 2 bases at J, with 11 bases in the middle. The CDR3 spells CASSQGATVNYGYTF. CDR3 coding DNA: TGTGCCAGCAGCCAAGGGGCGACGGTAAACTATGGCTACACCTTC.

In regard to this clone: In the same sample, other DNA sequences code for this CDR3. This rearrangement joins TRBV13 to TRBJ1-1; TRBD1 agrees at 10 bases. With V trimmed by 5 bases and J by 4 bases, 4 bases remained unmatched. The CDR3 covers 14 residues. The germline CDR1 and CDR2 sequences are PRHDT and FYEKMQ (reference sequence). The CDR3, as DNA: TGTGCCAGCAGCCCCCGGACAGGGGGCACTGAAGCTTTCTTT. It yields the protein CASSPRTGGTEAFF. The full variable domain, rest sourced from reference TRBV13 and TRBJ1-1, is AAGVIQSPRHLIKEKRETATLKCYPIPRHDTVYWYQQGPGQDPQFLISFYEKMQSDKGSIPDRFSAQQFSDYHSELNMSSLELGDSALYFCASSPRTGGTEAFFGQGTRLTVV.

This clone has more than one count but fewer than ten. This chain's CDR3 is CASSLGPGDSYEQYF. CDR3 nucleotides: TGTGCCAGCAGCTTAGGCCCAGGGGACTCCTACGAGCAGTACTTC. The chain recombines TRBV11-2 with TRBJ2-7; TRBD1 is a possible D gene (6 bases). V shed 1 base and J shed 0 bases, with 10 bases lying between them. The CDR3 is 15 amino acids. Germline CDR1 and CDR2: SGHAT and FQNNGV.

The rearrangement joins TRBV19 to TRBJ2-5; 9 bases align to TRBD2. CDR3 length: 16 amino acids. V lost 3 bases, J lost 4 bases, and 9 bases stayed unmatched. Per germline, CDR1 LNHDA and CDR2 SQIVND (reference sequence). The DNA for the CDR3 is TGTGCCAGTAGTATCCTTTATGGACTAGCGAGAGAGACCCAGTACTTC. This gives the protein CASSILYGLARETQYF.

J is TRBJ1-1 and V is TRBV9; D remains ambiguous. The CDR3 is 13 residues long. Trimming stripped 4 bases from V and 0 bases from J, with 7 bases between. Per germline, CDR1 SGDLS and CDR2 YYNGEE. The CDR3 loop reads CASSSQLNTEAFF. The CDR3 DNA follows: TGTGCCAGCAGCTCACAGCTGAACACTGAAGCTTTCTTT.

This clone was found once. The chain joins TRBV6-5 to TRBJ2-7; 12 nucleotides agree with TRBD2. Unmatched junction bases numbered 6, after V lost 2 bases and J lost 4 bases. This CDR3 spans 16 amino acids. Germline V gene data show CDR1 as MNHEY and CDR2 as SVGAGI. DNA for the CDR3: TGTGCCAGCAGTTACGGACTTGGACTAGCGGGATACGAGCAGTACTTC. Amino acid sequence: CASSYGLGLAGYEQYF.

The genes are TRBV9 and TRBJ2-3, with D possibly TRBD2 on 5 matching bases. V shed 0 bases and J shed 5 bases, with 13 bases lying between them. The CDR3 has 15 amino acids. The germline CDR1 and CDR2 sequences are SGDLS and YYNGEE. The CDR3 spells CASSVGSDFQDTQYF. Here the CDR3 DNA reads TGTGCCAGCAGCGTAGGATCGGACTTCCAAGATACGCAGTATTTT.

This chain connects TRBV29-1 to TRBJ2-3; 11 nucleotides line up with TRBD2. V lost 1 base, J lost 4 bases, and 7 bases stayed unmatched. The CDR3 contains 16 residues. Germline CDR1 SQVTM, CDR2 ANQGSEA. This CDR3 reads CSVEGSASGGPDTQYF. The CDR3 nucleotides are TGCAGCGTTGAAGGATCGGCTAGCGGGGGGCCAGATACGCAGTATTTT.

The chain joins TRBV5-1 to TRBJ2-1; 7 bases agree with TRBD2. In germline, CDR1 is SGHRS, CDR2 YFSETQ. There are 15 residues in the CDR3. V gave up 2 bases and J gave up 1 base; unmatched junction bases: 3. The CDR3 sequence: CASSFSGGSYNEQFF. Written as DNA, the CDR3 is TGCGCCAGCAGCTTTTCGGGGGGTTCCTACAATGAGCAGTTCTTC.

CDR3 sequence reads: CASSLDIGSSYNSPLHF. CDR3 in DNA: TGTGCCAGCAGCTTGGATATAGGGAGCTCCTATAATTCACCCCTCCACTTT. The genes are TRBV5-4 and TRBJ1-6; D remains unclear. The length of the CDR3 is 17 residues. V lost 0 bases and J 0 bases, leaving 10 bases between the germline ends. CDR1 SGHNT and CDR2 YYREEE come from the germline V gene (reference sequence).

The chain employs TRBV4-1 and TRBJ1-2; the D is unclear. The CDR3 contains 15 residues. Trimming stripped 1 base from V and 8 bases from J, with 17 bases between. The germline CDR1 and CDR2 sequences are MGHRA and YSYEKL. The CDR3 here is CASSQAQTPRGGYTF. DNA of the CDR3: TGCGCCAGCAGCCAAGCCCAGACCCCACGAGGCGGCTACACCTTC.

The rearrangement links TRBV3-1 (or the pseudogene TRBV3-2) to TRBJ2-1; D unclear. Germline CDR1 reads LGHDT; CDR2 reads YNNKEL (reference sequence). With 4 bases removed from V and 0 bases from J, the gap between germline ends came to 13 bases. The CDR3 is 16 residues long. CDR3 residues: CASSLPLADSYNEQFF. DNA for the CDR3: TGTGCCAGCAGCCTCCCCTTGGCCGACTCCTACAATGAGCAGTTCTTC.

The J gene is TRBJ1-2, the V gene TRBV24-1; TRBD1 agrees at 12 bases. Germline values: CDR1 KGHDR, CDR2 SFDVKD. V shed 4 bases, J shed 4 bases, and the junction held 6 bases outside the gene matches. The CDR3 spans 16 residues. CDR3 sequence (DNA): TGTGCCACCAGTGACTCGGGACAGGGGGCCTCCTATGGCTACACCTTC. It encodes CATSDSGQGASYGYTF.

This clone has more than one count but fewer than ten. The chain has TRBV10-3 and TRBJ2-5; D ambiguous. The germline V gene encodes CDR1 ENHRY and CDR2 SYGVKD. The CDR3 spans 11 residues. Trimming cost V 0 bases and J 7 bases, with 3 bases left between them. CDR3 in amino acids: CAISESRTQYF. CDR3 coding DNA: TGTGCCATCAGTGAGTCTCGGACCCAGTACTTC.